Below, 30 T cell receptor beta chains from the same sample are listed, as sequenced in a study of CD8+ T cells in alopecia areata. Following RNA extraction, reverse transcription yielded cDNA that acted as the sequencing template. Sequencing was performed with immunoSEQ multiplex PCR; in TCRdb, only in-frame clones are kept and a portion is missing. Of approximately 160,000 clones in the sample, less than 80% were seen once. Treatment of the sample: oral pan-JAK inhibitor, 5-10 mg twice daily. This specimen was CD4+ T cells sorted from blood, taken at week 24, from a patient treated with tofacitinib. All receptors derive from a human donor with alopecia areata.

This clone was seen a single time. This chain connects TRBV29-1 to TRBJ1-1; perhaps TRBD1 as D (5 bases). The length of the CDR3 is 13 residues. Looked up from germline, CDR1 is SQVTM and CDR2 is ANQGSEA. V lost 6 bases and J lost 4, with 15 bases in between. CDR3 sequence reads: CSVDRDGGTEAFF. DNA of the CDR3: TGCAGCGTAGACCGGGACGGGGGCACTGAAGCTTTCTTT.

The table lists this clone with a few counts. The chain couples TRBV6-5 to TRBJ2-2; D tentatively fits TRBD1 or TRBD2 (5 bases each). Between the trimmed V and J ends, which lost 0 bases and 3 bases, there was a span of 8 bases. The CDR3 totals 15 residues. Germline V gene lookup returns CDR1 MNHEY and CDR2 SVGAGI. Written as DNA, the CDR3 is TGTGCCAGCAGTTACTCGGGGGTGGACACCGGGGAGCTGTTTTTT. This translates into CASSYSGVDTGELFF.

The CDR3 here is CSVVFGRARNGYTF. CDR3 sequence (DNA): TGCAGCGTTGTATTCGGCAGGGCGAGGAATGGCTACACCTTC. The chain recombines TRBV29-1 with TRBJ1-2; D might be TRBD1 (5 bases). This CDR3 comprises 14 residues. The germline V gene has CDR1 SQVTM and CDR2 ANQGSEA. Trimming left V 4 bases short and J 6 bases short, with 18 bases between.

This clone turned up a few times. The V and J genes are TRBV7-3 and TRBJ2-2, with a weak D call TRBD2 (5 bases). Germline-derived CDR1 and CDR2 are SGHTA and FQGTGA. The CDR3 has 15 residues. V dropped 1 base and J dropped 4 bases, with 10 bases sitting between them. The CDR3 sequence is CASSLIAGGTGELFF. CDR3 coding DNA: TGTGCCAGCAGCTTAATAGCAGGAGGCACCGGGGAGCTGTTTTTT.

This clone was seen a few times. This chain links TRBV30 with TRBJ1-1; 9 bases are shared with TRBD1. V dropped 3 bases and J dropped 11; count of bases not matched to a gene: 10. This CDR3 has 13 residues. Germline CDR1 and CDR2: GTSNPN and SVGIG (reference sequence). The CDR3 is CAWSQDRGIVAFF. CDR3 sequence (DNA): TGTGCCTGGAGCCAGGACAGGGGAATTGTGGCTTTCTTT.

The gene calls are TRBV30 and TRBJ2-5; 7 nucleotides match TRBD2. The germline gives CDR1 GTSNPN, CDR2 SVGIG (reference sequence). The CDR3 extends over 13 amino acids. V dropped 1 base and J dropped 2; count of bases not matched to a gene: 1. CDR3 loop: CAWSASGQETQYF. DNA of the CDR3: TGTGCCTGGAGTGCTAGCGGACAAGAGACCCAGTACTTC.

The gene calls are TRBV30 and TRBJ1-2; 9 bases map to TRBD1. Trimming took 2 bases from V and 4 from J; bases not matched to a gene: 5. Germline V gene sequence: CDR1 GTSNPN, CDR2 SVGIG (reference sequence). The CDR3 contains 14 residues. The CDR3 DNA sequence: TGTGCCTGGAGTCCCCGACAGGGGGGCTATGGCTACACCTTC. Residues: CAWSPRQGGYGYTF.

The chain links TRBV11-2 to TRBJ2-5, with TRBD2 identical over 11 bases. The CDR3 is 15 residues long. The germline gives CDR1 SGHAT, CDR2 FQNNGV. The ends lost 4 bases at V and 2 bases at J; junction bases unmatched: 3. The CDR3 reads CASSSRTSGQETQYF. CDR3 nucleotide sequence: TGTGCCAGCAGCTCTAGGACTAGCGGGCAAGAGACCCAGTACTTC.

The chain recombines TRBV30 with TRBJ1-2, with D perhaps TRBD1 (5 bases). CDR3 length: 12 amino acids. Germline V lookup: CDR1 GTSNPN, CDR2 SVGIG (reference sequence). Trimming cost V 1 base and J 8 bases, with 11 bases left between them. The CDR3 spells CAWSAGTTGYTF. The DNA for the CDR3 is TGTGCCTGGAGTGCCGGGACGACGGGCTACACCTTC.

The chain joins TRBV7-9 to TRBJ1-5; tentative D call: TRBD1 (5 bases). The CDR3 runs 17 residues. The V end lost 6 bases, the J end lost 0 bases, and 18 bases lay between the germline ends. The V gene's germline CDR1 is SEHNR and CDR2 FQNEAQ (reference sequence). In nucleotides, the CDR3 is TGTGCCAGCAGTCGGGGGGGTATGTCCGATAGCAATCAGCCCCAGCATTTT. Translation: CASSRGGMSDSNQPQHF.

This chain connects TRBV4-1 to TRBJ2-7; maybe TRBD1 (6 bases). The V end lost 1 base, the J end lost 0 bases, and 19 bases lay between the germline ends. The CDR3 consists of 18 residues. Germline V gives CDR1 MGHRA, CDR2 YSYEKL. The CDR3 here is CASSQAPADSRVSYEQYF. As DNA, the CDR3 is TGCGCCAGCAGCCAAGCTCCGGCGGACAGTCGGGTCTCCTACGAGCAGTACTTC.

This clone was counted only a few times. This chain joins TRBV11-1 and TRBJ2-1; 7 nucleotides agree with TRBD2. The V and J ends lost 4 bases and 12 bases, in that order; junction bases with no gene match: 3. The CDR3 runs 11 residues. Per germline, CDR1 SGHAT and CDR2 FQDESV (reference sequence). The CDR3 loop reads CASSWSGGQFF. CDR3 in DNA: TGTGCCAGCAGCTGGTCGGGGGGGCAGTTCTTC.

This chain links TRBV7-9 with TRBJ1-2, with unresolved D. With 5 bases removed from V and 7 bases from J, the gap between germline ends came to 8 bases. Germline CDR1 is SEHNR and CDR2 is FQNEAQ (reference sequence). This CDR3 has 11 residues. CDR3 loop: CASSDGSGYTF. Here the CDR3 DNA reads TGTGCCAGCAGCGACGGGTCTGGCTACACCTTC.

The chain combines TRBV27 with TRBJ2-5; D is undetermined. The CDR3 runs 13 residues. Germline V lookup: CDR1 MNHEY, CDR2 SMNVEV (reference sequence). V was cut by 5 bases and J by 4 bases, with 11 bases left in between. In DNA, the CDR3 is TGTGCCAGCAGTCCGATACAGTTAGAGACCCAGTACTTC. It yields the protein CASSPIQLETQYF.

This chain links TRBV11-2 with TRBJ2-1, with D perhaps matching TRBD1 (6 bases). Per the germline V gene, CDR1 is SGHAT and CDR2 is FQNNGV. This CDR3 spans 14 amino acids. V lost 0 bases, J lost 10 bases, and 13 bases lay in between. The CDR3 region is CASSLDTGSGEQFF. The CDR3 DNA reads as TGTGCCAGCAGCTTAGATACAGGGTCGGGGGAGCAGTTCTTC. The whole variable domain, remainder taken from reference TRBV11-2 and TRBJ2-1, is EAGVAQSPRYKIIEKRQSVAFWCNPISGHATLYWYQQILGQGPKLLIQFQNNGVVDDSQLPKDRFSAERLKGVDSTLKIQPAKLEDSAVYLCASSLDTGSGEQFFGPGTRLTVL.

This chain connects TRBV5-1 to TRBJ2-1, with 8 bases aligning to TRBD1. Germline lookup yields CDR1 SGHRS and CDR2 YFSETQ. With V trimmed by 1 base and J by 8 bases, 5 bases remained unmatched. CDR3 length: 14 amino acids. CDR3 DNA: TGCGCCAGCAGCTTGCGACAGGGGTGGGATGAGCAGTTCTTC. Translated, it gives CASSLRQGWDEQFF.

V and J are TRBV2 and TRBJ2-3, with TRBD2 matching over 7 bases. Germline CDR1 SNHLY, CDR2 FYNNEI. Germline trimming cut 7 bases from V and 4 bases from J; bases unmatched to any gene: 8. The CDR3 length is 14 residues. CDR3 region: CASTASGISDTQYF. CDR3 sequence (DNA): TGTGCCAGCACGGCCAGCGGGATTTCAGATACGCAGTATTTT.

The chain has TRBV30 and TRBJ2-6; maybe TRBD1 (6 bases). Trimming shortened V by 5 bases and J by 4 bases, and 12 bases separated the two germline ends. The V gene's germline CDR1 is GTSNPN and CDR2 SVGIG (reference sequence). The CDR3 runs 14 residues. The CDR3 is CAWDRTAGANVLTF. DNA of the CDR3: TGTGCCTGGGACAGGACTGCCGGGGCCAACGTCCTGACTTTC.

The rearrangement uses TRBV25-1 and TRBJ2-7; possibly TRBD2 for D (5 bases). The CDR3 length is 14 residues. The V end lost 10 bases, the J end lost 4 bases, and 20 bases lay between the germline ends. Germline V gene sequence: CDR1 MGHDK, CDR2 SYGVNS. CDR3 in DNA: TGTGCCACCCCAAACGGAGGATCGGATTACGAGCAGTACTTC. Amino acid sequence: CATPNGGSDYEQYF.

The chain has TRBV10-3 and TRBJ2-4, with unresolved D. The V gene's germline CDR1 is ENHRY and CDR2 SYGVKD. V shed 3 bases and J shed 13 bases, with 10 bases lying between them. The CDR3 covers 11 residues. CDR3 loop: CAISDSQRQYF. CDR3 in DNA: TGTGCCATCAGTGATTCCCAGCGACAGTACTTC.

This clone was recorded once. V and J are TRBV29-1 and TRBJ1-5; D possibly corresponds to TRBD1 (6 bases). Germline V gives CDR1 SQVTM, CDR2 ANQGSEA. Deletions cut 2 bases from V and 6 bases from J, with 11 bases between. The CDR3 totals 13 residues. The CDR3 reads CSVESGVGQPQHF. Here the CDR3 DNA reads TGCAGCGTTGAATCAGGGGTGGGTCAGCCCCAGCATTTT.

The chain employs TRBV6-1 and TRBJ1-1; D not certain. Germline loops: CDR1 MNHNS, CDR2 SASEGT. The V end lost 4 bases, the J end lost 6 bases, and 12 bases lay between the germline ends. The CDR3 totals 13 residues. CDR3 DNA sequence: TGTGCCAGCAGTGTATTGAATAAAGCTGAAGCTTTCTTT. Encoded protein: CASSVLNKAEAFF.

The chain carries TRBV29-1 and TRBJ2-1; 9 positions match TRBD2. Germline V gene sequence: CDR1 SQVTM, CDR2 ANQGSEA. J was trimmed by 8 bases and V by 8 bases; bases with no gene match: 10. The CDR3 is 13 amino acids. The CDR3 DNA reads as TGCAGCCTTTCGGGACTAGCAAGGGATGAGCAGTTCTTC. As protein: CSLSGLARDEQFF.

The DNA for the CDR3 is TGTGCCTGGAGTGTCTATAGCAATCAGCCCCAGCATTTT. Amino acids: CAWSVYSNQPQHF. The rearrangement uses TRBV30 and TRBJ1-5; the D is unclear. Trimming removed 0 bases from V and 0 bases from J, with 3 bases in between. The length of the CDR3 is 13 residues. CDR1 and CDR2 from the germline V gene are GTSNPN and SVGIG (reference sequence).

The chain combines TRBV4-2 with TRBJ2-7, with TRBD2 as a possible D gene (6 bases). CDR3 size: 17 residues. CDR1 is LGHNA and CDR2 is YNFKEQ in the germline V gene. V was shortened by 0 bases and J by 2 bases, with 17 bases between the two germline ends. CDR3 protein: CASSQEVGRGFPYEQYF. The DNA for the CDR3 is TGTGCCAGCAGCCAAGAGGTAGGGCGGGGCTTTCCCTACGAGCAGTACTTC.

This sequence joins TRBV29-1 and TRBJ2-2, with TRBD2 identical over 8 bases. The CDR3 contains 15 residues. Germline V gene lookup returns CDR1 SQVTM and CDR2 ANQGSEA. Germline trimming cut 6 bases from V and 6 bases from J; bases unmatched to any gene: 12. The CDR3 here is CSVMISGGGAGELFF. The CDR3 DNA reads TGCAGCGTCATGATCAGCGGGGGAGGCGCCGGGGAGCTGTTTTTT.

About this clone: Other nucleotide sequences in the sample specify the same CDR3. The CDR3 DNA reads TGTGCCAGCTCACCTCGGGAGACCCAGTACTTC. Its translation is CASSPRETQYF. This rearrangement joins TRBV18 to TRBJ2-5; D gene uncertain. This CDR3 has 11 amino acids. Trimming pared 3 bases from V and 5 bases from J, leaving 4 bases between. In germline, CDR1 is KGHSH, CDR2 LQKENI.

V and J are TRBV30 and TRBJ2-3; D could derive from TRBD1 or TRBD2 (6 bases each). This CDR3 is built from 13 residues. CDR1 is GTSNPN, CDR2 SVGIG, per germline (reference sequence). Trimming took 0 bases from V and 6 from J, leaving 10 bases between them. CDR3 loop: CAWSVWGADTQYF. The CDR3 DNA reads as TGTGCCTGGAGTGTATGGGGGGCCGATACGCAGTATTTT. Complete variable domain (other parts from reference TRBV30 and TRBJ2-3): SQTIHQWPATLVQPVGSPLSLECTVEGTSNPNLYWYRQAAGRGLQLLFYSVGIGQISSEVPQNLSASRPQDRQFILSSKKLLLSDSGFYLCAWSVWGADTQYFGPGTRLTVL.

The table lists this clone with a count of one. CDR3 in DNA: TGTGCCAGCAGTGAGGGACTAGCGGAGACCCAGTACTTC. Residues: CASSEGLAETQYF. The chain links TRBV6-1 to TRBJ2-5, with 10 bases lining up with TRBD2. V gave up 3 bases and J gave up 5 bases; unmatched junction bases: 0. This CDR3 spans 13 amino acids. The V gene's germline CDR1 is MNHNS and CDR2 SASEGT.

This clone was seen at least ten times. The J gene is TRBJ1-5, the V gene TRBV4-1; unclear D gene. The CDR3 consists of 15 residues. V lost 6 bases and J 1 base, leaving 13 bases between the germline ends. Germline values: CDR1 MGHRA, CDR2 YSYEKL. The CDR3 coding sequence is TGCGCCAGCAGTTTCGAGTATCGGAGCAATCAGCCCCAGCATTTT. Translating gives CASSFEYRSNQPQHF.